This TCR beta chain comes out of a study of cytomegalovirus exposure and HLA in healthy donors. Regarding the study as a whole: Within an earlier analysis, most TCR beta V segments proved productive either about 87% or about 30% of the time. The majority of TCR sequences were rare, yet some public TCRs appeared in many donors. When a later analysis compared HLA-associated TCR beta chains with equally common others, the HLA-associated chains turned out to be more clonally expanded and to have lower generation probabilities.

With respect to this clone: Its cognate antigen is unknown.

Primers for the PCR totalled 60 Vbeta and 13 Jbeta. The data were produced by immunoSEQ multiplex PCR, yet TCRdb's version contains in-frame clones alone and is incomplete. The sample consists of 130,000 or so clones, roughly 78% of them appearing once. The germline gives CDR1 LGHNA, CDR2 YNFKEQ. The CDR3 loop spans 14 amino acids. Trimming took 1 base from V and 11 from J; bases not matched to a gene: 7. The sequencing sample was made of PBMCs. This receptor was identified in a man younger than 45 in good health and CMV-seronegative. This chain uses TRBV4-2 with TRBJ2-5; 10 bases fit TRBD2. In DNA, the CDR3 is TGTGCCAGCAGCCAAGTAAGCGGGAGGGAGGAGCAGTACTTC. Amino acids: CASSQVSGREEQYF.